This record concerns one TCR beta chain sequence. The sample is drawn from a study of blood T cell repertoires in COVID-19. Ages ranged from roughly 18 to 95 years, with residence in fewer than 25 US areas. Clinical histories supplied by participants themselves formed the basis of cohort assignment. In the study's own analysis: Reference gene primer amplification gave nucleated cell count estimates. Only in-frame clones appear in the TCRdb table, and some are missing; sequencing was by immunoSEQ multiplex PCR. The V and J calls and clone size are taken from that table; D and trimming were inferred from the DNA. The table lists 400,000 to 450,000 clones, 80% to 90% of them singletons. Between the trimmed V and J ends, which lost 1 base and 5 bases, there was a span of 12 bases. Germline V lookup: CDR1 SGHNT, CDR2 YENEEA. This CDR3 is 14 amino acids long.

The sequenced material came from PBMCs or T cells enriched from blood (not recorded which). The rearrangement uses TRBV11-3 and TRBJ2-7, with D possibly being TRBD2 (5 bases). The clonotype originates from a man aged 25-40 years who had recovered from COVID-19. The CDR3 DNA sequence: TGTGCCAGCAGCTTAGGAGCAGCGGCCGACGAGCAGTACTTC. Its protein is CASSLGAAADEQYF.